A selection of T cell receptor beta chains follows, all from one sample in a study of PD-L1 blockade in urothelial cancer. Sequencing was performed with immunoSEQ multiplex PCR; in TCRdb, only in-frame clones are kept and a portion is missing. The sample lists about 55,000 clones, approximately 88% occurring once. Sample: PBMCs, taken around atezolizumab (anti-PD-L1) treatment. These receptors all stem from a man aged 50-59 years with urothelial cancer. Each CDR3 is given with its conserved first and last residue. D genes are given only for firm matches. The size entry is marked missing in some rows and otherwise reads once, few, many or a size class.

CDR3 protein,CDR3 DNA,clone size,J gene,V gene,D gene
CASSLTGQTQYF,TGTGCCAGCAGTTTGACAGGCCAGACCCAGTACTTC,.,TRBJ2-5,TRBV27,.
CASSLVRDSIYEQYF,TGTGCCAGCAGCTTGGTACGGGACAGTATCTACGAGCAGTACTTC,.,TRBJ2-7,TRBV5-8,TRBD1
CASSQSNQETQYF,TGCGCCAGCAGCCAGAGCAACCAAGAGACCCAGTACTTC,.,TRBJ2-5,TRBV4-3,.
CASSEVRAGELFF,TGTGCCAGCAGTGAAGTCAGGGCCGGGGAGCTGTTTTTT,.,TRBJ2-2,TRBV2,.
CASSLTGGRGETQYF,TGTGCCAGCAGCTTAACGGGAGGAAGGGGAGAGACCCAGTACTTC,.,TRBJ2-5,TRBV7-7,TRBD2
CASGLVVGRIVDTQYF,TGTGCTAGTGGTTTGGTGGTCGGTCGAATTGTAGATACGCAGTATTTT,.,TRBJ2-3,TRBV12-5,.
CASRQGAYEQYF,TGTGCCAGCCGACAGGGGGCCTACGAGCAGTACTTC,.,TRBJ2-7,TRBV6-5,TRBD1
CASSIGRGEQHF,TGTGCCAGTAGTATAGGGCGGGGGGAGCAACATTTT,.,TRBJ1-5,TRBV19,.
CATSRRVGTEAFF,TGTGCCACCAGCAGGAGGGTGGGGACTGAAGCTTTCTTT,.,TRBJ1-1,TRBV15,.
CASSPETSGVNEQFF,TGTGCCAGCAGCCCCGAGACTAGCGGGGTGAATGAGCAGTTCTTC,.,TRBJ2-1,TRBV6-5,TRBD2
CASSLASVRTDTQYF,TGCGCCAGCAGCTTGGCTAGCGTCAGGACAGATACGCAGTATTTT,.,TRBJ2-3,TRBV5-1,.
CASSIEKGQGGYEQYF,TGTGCCAGTAGTATAGAAAAGGGACAGGGGGGCTACGAGCAGTACTTC,.,TRBJ2-7,TRBV19,TRBD1
CASSVIQGGFNEQFF,TGTGCCAGCAGCGTAATTCAGGGGGGTTTTAATGAGCAGTTCTTC,.,TRBJ2-1,TRBV9,.
CASSIDLAGGRNEQFF,TGTGCCAGTAGTATAGATCTAGCGGGAGGGAGGAATGAGCAGTTCTTC,.,TRBJ2-1,TRBV19,TRBD2
CASSLERVREKLFF,TGTGCCAGCAGCTTAGAGAGGGTTCGCGAAAAACTGTTTTTT,.,TRBJ1-4,TRBV11-2,.
CASSPEGRGPSTQYF,TGTGCCAGCAGCCCGGAGGGTAGGGGGCCATCGACGCAGTATTTT,.,TRBJ2-3,TRBV7-2,.
CASSQRDIGDGYGYTF,TGCGCCAGCAGCCAACGGGACATAGGGGACGGCTATGGCTACACCTTC,.,TRBJ1-2,TRBV4-1,.
CASSRAGGSGEQFF,TGTGCCAGCAGCCGAGCGGGGGGGTCGGGTGAGCAGTTCTTC,.,TRBJ2-1,TRBV7-3,TRBD2
CSVVAGNEQYF,TGCAGCGTTGTGGCGGGAAACGAGCAGTACTTC,.,TRBJ2-7,TRBV29-1,.
CASSAAATPADTQYF,TGCGCCAGCAGCGCCGCGGCTACGCCCGCAGATACGCAGTATTTT,.,TRBJ2-3,TRBV5-1,.
CASAQVGNTGELFF,TGCGCCAGCGCCCAGGTTGGGAACACCGGGGAGCTGTTTTTT,.,TRBJ2-2,TRBV10-2,.
CASSPQGVGEQYF,TGTGCCAGCAGCCCCCAAGGGGTGGGGGAGCAGTACTTC,once,TRBJ2-7,TRBV7-2,.
CASSRASGTANTGELFF,TGTGCCAGCAGCCGAGCATCCGGGACAGCGAACACCGGGGAGCTGTTTTTT,few,TRBJ2-2,TRBV7-9,TRBD1
CASSLAGTHTGELFF,TGCGCCAGCAGCTTGGCCGGGACACACACCGGGGAGCTGTTTTTT,.,TRBJ2-2,TRBV5-1,.
CASSQDTGHLPEAFF,TGCGCCAGCAGCCAAGATACAGGCCATCTTCCCGAAGCTTTCTTT,few,TRBJ1-1,TRBV4-3,.
CASSLQNEQGFYNEQFF,TGTGCCAGCAGTTTGCAAAATGAACAGGGCTTCTACAATGAGCAGTTCTTC,.,TRBJ2-1,TRBV27,.
CSVEVPGGYEQYF,TGCAGCGTTGAAGTTCCGGGAGGGTACGAGCAGTACTTC,.,TRBJ2-7,TRBV29-1,TRBD2
CASSGSLPTSGGWDEQFF,TGTGCCAGCAGTGGTTCCTTACCGACTAGCGGGGGGTGGGATGAGCAGTTCTTC,.,TRBJ2-1,TRBV25-1,TRBD2
CAWGEGTKGMSPYNEQFF,TGTGCCTGGGGAGAGGGGACTAAGGGAATGAGCCCCTACAATGAGCAGTTCTTC,.,TRBJ2-1,TRBV30,TRBD2
CASSLANYRVPGQFF,TGTGCCAGCAGTTTGGCGAACTACAGGGTGCCTGGGCAGTTCTTC,.,TRBJ2-1,TRBV28,.
CASSLGGASGNTIYF,TGCGCCAGCAGCTTGGGGGGCGCCTCTGGAAACACCATATATTTT,once,TRBJ1-3,TRBV5-1,.
CASSSGLDYNEQFF,TGTGCCAGCAGCTCGGGACTAGATTACAATGAGCAGTTCTTC,.,TRBJ2-1,TRBV5-4,TRBD2
CASGLGFGGPREQYF,TGTGCTAGTGGTTTGGGTTTTGGAGGGCCAAGGGAGCAGTACTTC,.,TRBJ2-7,TRBV12-5,.
CAIGPRGGSSSYEQYF,TGTGCCATCGGGCCACGAGGGGGATCGAGCTCCTACGAGCAGTACTTC,.,TRBJ2-7,TRBV10-3,.